The present entry profiles one TCR beta chain with its context. The target antigen is unknown. Using immunoSEQ multiplex PCR, the repertoire was profiled, and TCRdb retains in-frame clones only, with some absent. The sample shows some 76,000 clones, about nine tenths of them seen only once. These data originate in a study of graft-versus-host responses after intestinal transplantation. The overall study: Transplantation in recipients was multivisceral, liver-intestinal, or isolated intestinal. Once they had received anti-thymocyte globulin induction, all recipients took tacrolimus and steroids for approximately 3 years.

Germline V gives CDR1 SGHTA, CDR2 FQGNSA. This CDR3 has 11 residues. The V and J ends lost 6 bases and 2 bases respectively, with 5 bases between them. The receptor's source is a human donor who was the organ donor for an intestinal transplant. V is TRBV7-2 and J is TRBJ2-7; D is unresolved. This specimen was unstimulated CD8+ T cells sorted from spleen or lymph node cells, taken before transplant. CDR3 nucleotides: TGTGCCAGCAGGTATACCTACGAGCAGTACTTC. This sequence encodes CASRYTYEQYF. Complete variable domain (other parts from reference TRBV7-2 and TRBJ2-7): GAGVSQSPSNKVTEKGKDVELRCDPISGHTALYWYRQSLGQGLEFLIYFQGNSAPDKSGLPSDRFSAERTGGSVSTLTIQRTQQEDSAVYLCASRYTYEQYFGPGTRLTVT.